The 6 T cell receptor beta chains below all came from one sample that was sequenced in a study of blood T cell repertoires in COVID-19. Assay: immunoSEQ multiplex PCR; the TCRdb copy retains only in-frame clones and omits some. Among fewer than 350,000 clones listed, 70% to 90% were seen once. The sequenced sample consisted of PBMCs or T cells enriched from blood (not recorded which). The receptors were sampled from a woman between 40 and 55 years old who had recovered from COVID-19.

J is TRBJ2-5 and V is TRBV28; D might be TRBD2 (5 bases). Germline V gene data show CDR1 as MDHEN and CDR2 as SYDVKM. The CDR3 has 15 amino acids. V was trimmed by 1 base and J by 2 bases, leaving 11 bases between them. The chain's CDR3 is CASSLLAPGQETQYF. As DNA, the CDR3 is TGTGCCAGCAGTTTATTAGCGCCGGGGCAAGAGACCCAGTACTTC.

V and J are TRBV10-3 and TRBJ1-3, with 7 nucleotides matching TRBD1. CDR1 is ENHRY, CDR2 SYGVKD, per germline. This CDR3 has 15 amino acids. Trimming took 11 bases from V and 0 from J; bases not matched to a gene: 10. CDR3 residues: CAVSGQRSSGNTIYF. Written as DNA, the CDR3 is TGTGCCGTATCGGGACAGCGCAGCTCTGGAAACACCATATATTTT.

The rearrangement uses TRBV11-3 and TRBJ1-4; 9 bases align to TRBD1. After removal of 5 bases from V and 7 bases from J, the junction contained 14 bases not matched to a gene. The CDR3 consists of 17 residues. Germline-derived CDR1 and CDR2 are SGHNT and YENEEA. DNA of the CDR3: TGTGCCAGCAGCCCACGACAGGGGGGTTTAGTTTTTGAAAAACTGTTTTTT. Translation gives CASSPRQGGLVFEKLFF.

The chain couples TRBV7-6 to TRBJ2-1; 10 nucleotides align to TRBD2. V shed 1 base and J 4 bases; nucleotides not matched to a gene: 7. Germline V CDR1 and CDR2: SGHVS, FNYEAQ. The CDR3 is 17 residues long. CDR3 sequence reads: CASSLGLAGGLYNEQFF. The CDR3, as DNA: TGTGCCAGCAGCTTAGGATTAGCGGGGGGCCTATACAATGAGCAGTTCTTC. Together with reference TRBV7-6 and TRBJ2-1, the CDR3 gives the full variable domain: GAGVSQSPRYKVTKRGQDVALRCDPISGHVSLYWYRQALGQGPEFLTYFNYEAQQDKSGLPNDRFSAERPEGSISTLTIQRTEQRDSAMYRCASSLGLAGGLYNEQFFGPGTRLTVL.

The chain joins TRBV28 to TRBJ1-6; possible D gene TRBD1, 5 bases. The CDR3 runs to 17 residues. The germline V gene encodes CDR1 MDHEN and CDR2 SYDVKM. V was cut by 6 bases and J by 0 bases, with 15 bases left in between. CDR3 sequence reads: CASSGGGWSSYNSPLHF. CDR3 DNA: TGTGCCAGCAGCGGGGGAGGGTGGAGCTCCTATAATTCACCCCTCCACTTT.

J is TRBJ1-6 and V is TRBV3-1 (or the pseudogene TRBV3-2); D uncertain. The V gene's germline CDR1 is LGHDT and CDR2 YNNKEL (reference sequence). CDR3 length equals 15 residues. Trimming shortened V by 0 bases and J by 10 bases, and 13 bases separated the two germline ends. CDR3 region: CASSQEVRVGSPLHF. The DNA of the CDR3 is TGTGCCAGCAGCCAAGAGGTACGGGTTGGGTCACCCCTCCACTTT.